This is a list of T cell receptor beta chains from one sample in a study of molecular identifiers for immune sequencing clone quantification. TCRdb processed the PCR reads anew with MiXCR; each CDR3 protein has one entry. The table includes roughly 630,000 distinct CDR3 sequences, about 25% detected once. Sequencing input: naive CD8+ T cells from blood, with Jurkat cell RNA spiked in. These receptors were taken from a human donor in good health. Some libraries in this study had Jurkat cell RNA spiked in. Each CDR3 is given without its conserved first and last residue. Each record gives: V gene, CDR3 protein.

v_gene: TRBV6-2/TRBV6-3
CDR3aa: ASSYLDGGGNEKLF

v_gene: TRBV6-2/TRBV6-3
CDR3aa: ASTVRSGGAYNEQF

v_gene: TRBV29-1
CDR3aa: SVENPGTENYEQY

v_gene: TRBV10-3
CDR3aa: AINPGQGLETQY

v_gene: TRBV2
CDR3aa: ASSDSGALNTGELF

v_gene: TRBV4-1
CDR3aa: ASSQGPTPSYEQY

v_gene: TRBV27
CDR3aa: ASSSDQGASEAF

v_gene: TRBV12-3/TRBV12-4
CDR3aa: ASSLGRSYNEHF

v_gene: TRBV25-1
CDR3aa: ASSEYEGPGNTIY

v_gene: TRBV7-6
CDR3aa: ASSLAVGTDTQY

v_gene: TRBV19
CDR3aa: ATKQGLAYSYEQY

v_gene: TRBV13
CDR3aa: ASSSTEGLSTPYEQY

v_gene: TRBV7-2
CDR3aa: ASSSTDLEETQY

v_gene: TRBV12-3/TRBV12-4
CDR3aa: ASSFGQGAGETQC

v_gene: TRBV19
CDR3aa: ASTGTGDSYEQY

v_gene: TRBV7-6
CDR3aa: ASSSPTGLGNTIY

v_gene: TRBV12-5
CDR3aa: ASGLGSLGDYEQF

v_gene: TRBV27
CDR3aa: ASSPGTSGINEQF

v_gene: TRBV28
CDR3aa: ASSSSLILTGNTEAF

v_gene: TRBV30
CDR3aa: AEQGGAGYEQC

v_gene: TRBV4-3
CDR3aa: ASSQDLAGGLADTQY